This TCR beta chain was documented in a study of siplizumab effects on memory and regulatory T cells (dated by TCRdb to the late 2010s). In terms of the full investigation: The effect of the anti-CD2 antibody siplizumab on alloreactive T-cell subsets was examined in allogeneic mixed lymphocyte reactions constructed from human PBMCs.

Sequences MNHNY (CDR1) and SVGAGI (CDR2) are obtained from the germline V gene (reference sequence). The CDR3 sequence holds 13 residues, the cysteine and phenylalanine included. This entry keeps only the CDR3 DNA: 39 bases, framed from base 1. V loses 0 bases of germline sequence and J loses 8 bases, and the interval between the two ends is 8 bases. The paper's findings and limits, for the study overall: About 80-97% of proliferating CD4+ or CD8+ clones could not be given a naive or memory phenotype. Among mappable alloreactive CD4+ clones, the Treg-derived fraction averaged approximately 63% with siplizumab versus roughly 30% in control reactions. Siplizumab significantly reduced the cumulative frequency of alloreactive sequences traceable to unstimulated CD4+ memory T cells. Whether proliferating Tregs from siplizumab cultures were suppressive was not functionally confirmed. Unstimulated naive T cells appeared to be more diverse than memory T cells, and naive cells seemed to make a substantial contribution to the alloresponse. Because sequences below about 10^-5 frequency were poorly captured, only a minor fraction of alloreactive clones could be mapped to unstimulated subsets.

Sorted unstimulated T cells, along with proliferating T cells recovered from mixed lymphocyte reactions, underwent TCRbeta CDR3 sequencing. Fresh whole blood from approximately ten HLA-typed healthy donors was used to isolate PBMCs. Worth noting for this clone: No cognate antigen has been identified for it. Per-base qualities were not stored, and no clone one base away is much larger.

The library was produced with the immunoSEQ multiplex PCR assay. Each sample had 80,000 to 100,000 TCR templates assayed by the deep sequencing platform. Genomic DNA extracted from sorted T cells was used for TCRbeta CDR3 sequencing. As for the original processing: The R programming language was used for the clonal analysis of the TCRbeta CDR3 data. Unstimulated samples were compared with post-reaction CFSE-low samples to define alloreactive CD4+ and CD8+ clones. By matching sequences to the repertoires of sorted unstimulated Treg and non-Treg cells, each alloreactive CD4+ clone was assigned a regulatory or non-regulatory origin. The source is immuneACCESS, and TCRdb retained only in-frame sequences with V and J called. Part of the clones is not carried over; for the studies checked, unresolved V genes explain less than half of this, and the remainder is unexplained. V and J calls plus clone size are reproduced from that table; the DNA served to infer D and trimming. This sample comprises fewer than 120,000 clones, around nine tenths of them detected only once. Under 1.5% of the sample is in the top ten clones.

This receptor was obtained from a human donor in good health. The sequenced sample consisted of CD4+ T cells sorted from blood. The sequence is built from TRBV6-6 and TRBJ2-4; the D gene cannot be named for sure. This receptor has the CDR3 CASSYSLSDIQYF. The DNA sequence is TGTGCCAGCAGTTACTCGTTGTCCGACATTCAGTACTTC.